This TCR beta chain is from a study of spatial heterogeneity in lung cancer. Study in general: Alpha-chain detections were consistently fewer than beta-chain detections among the sequences.

Time point: sample taken at primary tumor resection. TCRs were sequenced from unsorted whole RNA of tumor, nontumor lung or PBMC. The roughly 66 donors had untreated early-stage non-small cell lung cancer. This clonotype was seen only a few times. The CDR3 runs 16 residues. Germline CDR1 is SGHRS and CDR2 is YFSETQ. Losses at the gene ends were 5 bases for V and 2 bases for J; bases not matched to a gene: 10. Individual TCR cDNA molecules each bore their own unique molecular identifier. TCRdb called the 5' RACE reads again in MiXCR, with one record for every CDR3 protein. In the table there are around 24,000 distinct CDR3 sequences, roughly 13% of which are singletons.

The V and J genes are TRBV5-1 and TRBJ2-1; 7 bases align to TRBD2. The TCR was taken from a female donor with early-stage non-small cell lung cancer. Specimen: PBMCs, collected at surgery. CDR3 residues: CASRVEAGITYNEQFF. The CDR3 DNA reads as TGCGCCAGCAGGGTTGAAGCGGGGATAACCTACAATGAGCAGTTCTTC.